Following are 26 T cell receptor beta chains from one sample sequenced in a study of T cell repertoires in cytomegalovirus infection (dated by TCRdb to about 2019). The sequencer listed for this sample is Illumina HiSeq 1500. Starting from the raw public reads, TCRdb applied fastp trimming at Q25, assembled clones with MiXCR and retained in-frame beta chains. Rows are unified per CDR3 protein, each entry keeping the most common DNA and genes. The sample data list under 200,000 distinct CDR3 sequences, and less than 25% of these were observed just once. The top ten clonotypes cover roughly 25% of the sample. Which antigens these TCRs recognize remains unknown. The treatment or condition label on this specimen signifies: in vitro stimulation with specific CMV peptide epitopes to enrich CMV-specific T cells. The source material was CD8+ T cells from cultured PBMCs, sampled from culture after CMV antigen stimulation. The receptors were sampled from a human donor in good health (CMV status not recorded). Some clones in this sample may be carry-over from other donors' samples.

The V and J genes are TRBV11-2 and TRBJ1-2; no firm D call. The CDR3 spans 15 residues. The V gene lost 0 bases and the J gene lost 7 bases, with 15 bases spanning the gap. CDR1 SGHAT and CDR2 FQNNGV come from the germline V gene. CDR3 loop: CASSLEQGPYSGYTF. The DNA for the CDR3 is TGTGCCAGCAGCTTAGAGCAAGGGCCCTATTCTGGCTACACCTTC.

This clonotype was seen only a few times. V gene TRBV5-5 combines with J gene TRBJ2-7; D uncertain. Looked up from germline, CDR1 is SGHKS and CDR2 is YYEKEE (reference sequence). The CDR3 has 13 residues. Trimming cost V 4 bases and J 6 bases, with 14 bases left between them. The chain's CDR3 is CASSDEATVEQYF. The DNA for the CDR3 is TGTGCCAGCAGCGACGAGGCGACCGTCGAGCAGTACTTC.

The CDR3, as DNA: TGTGCCCTCGGGGTGACAGATACGCAGTATTTT. Amino acids: CALGVTDTQYF. The rearrangement joins TRBV7-9 to TRBJ2-3; TRBD2 is a possible D gene (5 bases). Germline CDR1 is SEHNR and CDR2 is FQNEAQ (reference sequence). This CDR3 has 11 amino acids. Trimming left V 11 bases short and J 3 bases short, with 9 bases between.

This clonotype has just a few counts. The chain has TRBV7-9 and TRBJ1-2; 8 bases align to TRBD1. The CDR3 spans 15 residues. V shed 3 bases, J shed 2 bases, and the junction held 5 bases outside the gene matches. Per the germline V gene, CDR1 is SEHNR and CDR2 is FQNEAQ (reference sequence). The CDR3 spells CASSFEGDRNYGYTF. DNA for the CDR3: TGTGCCAGCAGCTTTGAAGGGGACAGGAACTATGGCTACACCTTC.

The rearrangement uses TRBV14 and TRBJ2-7, with 10 bases aligning to TRBD1. Per germline, CDR1 SGHDN and CDR2 FVKESK. This CDR3 region has 16 residues. V shed 4 bases, J shed 4 bases, and the junction held 10 bases outside the gene matches. The CDR3 here is CASSPLPGQGRYEQYF. The CDR3 DNA reads as TGTGCCAGCAGCCCTCTCCCGGGACAGGGGAGATACGAGCAGTACTTC. Supplemented by reference TRBV14 and TRBJ2-7, the full variable domain reads EAGVTQFPSHSVIEKGQTVTLRCDPISGHDNLYWYRRVMGKEIKFLLHFVKESKQDESGMPNNRFLAERTGGTYSTLKVQPAELEDSGVYFCASSPLPGQGRYEQYFGPGTRLTVT.

The CDR3 DNA reads TGTGCCAGCAGCTGGCTGGGGGTCATGAACACTGAAGCTTTCTTT. This translates into CASSWLGVMNTEAFF. V and J are TRBV7-2 and TRBJ1-1; tentative D call: TRBD1 (5 bases). The V end was cut by 4 bases, the J end by 0 bases, with 12 bases between. Germline CDR1 SGHTA, CDR2 FQGNSA. The CDR3 consists of 15 residues.

The chain combines TRBV7-2 with TRBJ2-1; either TRBD1 or TRBD2 may supply D (7 bases each). V was cut by 5 bases and J by 8 bases, with 19 bases left in between. This CDR3 has 15 amino acids. Germline V gene data show CDR1 as SGHTA and CDR2 as FQGNSA. CDR3 in DNA: TGTGCCAGCAGCCCAGGGGGGGGCGCTTACGATGAGCAGTTCTTC. Residues: CASSPGGGAYDEQFF. The full variable domain, completed using reference TRBV7-2 and TRBJ2-1, is GAGVSQSPSNKVTEKGKDVELRCDPISGHTALYWYRQSLGQGLEFLIYFQGNSAPDKSGLPSDRFSAERTGGSVSTLTIQRTQQEDSAVYLCASSPGGGAYDEQFFGPGTRLTVL.

The chain employs TRBV7-8 and TRBJ2-1, with 9 bases identical to TRBD1. CDR3 length: 15 amino acids. V lost 5 bases and J lost 7; bases outside the gene matches: 9. Germline CDR1 is SGHVS and CDR2 is FQNEAQ. The CDR3 DNA is TGTGCCAGCAGCACCTGGGACAGGGTTAGGAATGAGCAGTTCTTC. This gives the protein CASSTWDRVRNEQFF.

The rearrangement links TRBV7-9 to TRBJ1-6, with D possibly TRBD1 on 5 matching bases. Germline V gene data show CDR1 as SEHNR and CDR2 as FQNEAQ (reference sequence). The CDR3 is made up of 12 amino acids. V was shortened by 7 bases and J by 7 bases, with 8 bases between the two germline ends. The CDR3 here is CASTRQNSPLHF. The DNA for the CDR3 is TGTGCCAGCACCCGACAGAATTCACCCCTCCACTTT.

This sequence joins TRBV5-5 and TRBJ1-5; 8 bases are a match to TRBD1. Germline V gives CDR1 SGHKS, CDR2 YYEKEE (reference sequence). Germline trimming cut 3 bases from V and 2 bases from J; bases unmatched to any gene: 10. The CDR3 is 17 amino acids. CDR3 residues: CASSSNVQGGRNQPQHF. In DNA form, the CDR3 reads TGTGCCAGCAGCTCGAACGTACAGGGGGGACGCAATCAGCCCCAGCATTTT. Filled out from reference TRBV5-5 and TRBJ1-5, the complete variable domain reads DAGVTQSPTHLIKTRGQQVTLRCSPISGHKSVSWYQQVLGQGPQFIFQYYEKEERGRGNFPDRFSARQFPNYSSELNVNALLLGDSALYLCASSSNVQGGRNQPQHFGDGTRLSIL.

The chain carries TRBV6-2 or TRBV6-3 and TRBJ1-1; D is unresolved. This CDR3 has 13 amino acids. Germline CDR1 MNHEY, CDR2 SVGEGT. V gave up 5 bases and J gave up 1 base, with 8 bases separating them. DNA of the CDR3: TGTGCCAGCAGTGGACCCCGGAACACTGAAGCTTTCTTT. Translation: CASSGPRNTEAFF.

The chain recombines TRBV7-2 with TRBJ2-3; 13 positions agree with TRBD2. With 5 bases clipped from V and 0 bases from J, the junction kept 2 bases outside the gene matches. Germline V CDR1 and CDR2: SGHTA, FQGNSA. This CDR3 spans 16 amino acids. CDR3 residues: CASSPGLAGSTDTQYF. The CDR3 bases are TGTGCCAGCAGCCCGGGACTAGCGGGGAGCACAGATACGCAGTATTTT.

This clonotype was detected only a few times. The chain joins TRBV6-8 to TRBJ1-5, with D possibly TRBD1 on 6 matching bases. Germline CDR1 reads MNHGY; CDR2 reads SAAAGT. The CDR3 runs to 14 residues. Trimming pared 2 bases from V and 4 bases from J, leaving 9 bases between. The CDR3 spells CASSYPQGNQPQHF. The CDR3, as DNA: TGTGCCAGCAGTTACCCTCAGGGGAATCAGCCCCAGCATTTT.

Notes on this clonotype: A much larger clone lies a single base off, so this may be a read error. This chain connects TRBV7-2 to TRBJ1-5, with 8 bases matching TRBD1. Germline V gives CDR1 SGHTA, CDR2 FQGNSA. The CDR3 consists of 16 residues. With V trimmed by 2 bases and J by 6 bases, 9 bases remained unmatched. CDR3: CASSLWTGSGLQPQHF. In DNA, the CDR3 is TGTGCCAGCAGCTTATGGACAGGGAGTGGTCTTCAGCCCCAGCATTTT. The full variable domain, its missing parts supplied by reference TRBV7-2 and TRBJ1-5, is GAGVSQSPSNKVTEKGKDVELRCDPISGHTALYWYRQSLGQGLEFLIYFQGNSAPDKSGLPSDRFSAERTGGSVSTLTIQRTQQEDSAVYLCASSLWTGSGLQPQHFGDGTRLSIL.

CDR3 protein: CSARRGEQGYEQYF. In DNA form, the CDR3 reads TGCAGTGCTAGAAGGGGGGAACAGGGCTACGAGCAGTACTTC. The chain joins TRBV20-1 to TRBJ2-7; D might be TRBD1 or TRBD2, each matching 6 bases. The CDR3 is 14 amino acids. Germline CDR1 is DFQATT and CDR2 is SNEGSKA (reference sequence). The germline V and J ends were trimmed by 2 bases and 3 bases, with 14 bases remaining between them.

Regarding this clonotype: At one end, the junction sequence differs from germline, possibly due to a read error. The V call is TRBV7-6, the J call TRBJ1-1; D unresolved. This CDR3 is built from 14 residues. Germline CDR1 and CDR2: SGHVS and FNYEAQ. The CDR3 is CASSLALGEAEAFF. DNA of the CDR3: TGTGCCAGCAGCCTAGCGCTCGGGGAGGCTGAAGCTTTCTTT.

The chain joins TRBV19 to TRBJ1-5, with TRBD1 matching over 9 bases. CDR1 LNHDA and CDR2 SQIVND come from the germline V gene (reference sequence). With 5 bases clipped from V and 5 bases from J, the junction kept 10 bases outside the gene matches. The CDR3 is made up of 16 amino acids. The CDR3 is CASSPHRGRSDQPQHF. The CDR3, as DNA: TGTGCCAGTAGTCCCCACAGGGGGCGTTCGGATCAGCCCCAGCATTTT.

J is TRBJ1-2 and V is TRBV4-1; unclear D gene. The CDR3 totals 15 residues. Germline V gene lookup returns CDR1 MGHRA and CDR2 YSYEKL. Trimming pared 0 bases from V and 4 bases from J, leaving 12 bases between. The CDR3 reads CASSQDRGQSYGYTF. CDR3 sequence (DNA): TGCGCCAGCAGCCAAGATCGTGGTCAGAGCTATGGCTACACCTTC.

This chain uses TRBV6-2 or TRBV6-3 with TRBJ2-7; D call uncertain. Germline assignment: CDR1 MNHEY and CDR2 SVGEGT. This CDR3 is built from 12 residues. The V gene lost 6 bases and the J gene lost 5 bases, with 11 bases spanning the gap. The CDR3 region is CASSDAWDEQYF. CDR3 DNA sequence: TGTGCCAGCAGCGACGCGTGGGACGAGCAGTACTTC.

CDR3 in amino acids: CASGGGSQETQYF. CDR3 coding DNA: TGTGCCAGCGGAGGGGGCTCCCAAGAGACCCAGTACTTC. The chain has TRBV19 and TRBJ2-5, with TRBD1 as a possible D gene (7 bases). V was pared by 9 bases and J by 1 base, with 12 bases between. Germline CDR1 reads LNHDA; CDR2 reads SQIVND (reference sequence). The CDR3 totals 13 residues.

This clonotype was seen a few times. Here the CDR3 reads CASSQDRAINEAFF. DNA of the CDR3: TGCGCCAGCAGCCAAGATCGAGCGATAAATGAAGCTTTCTTT. The chain uses TRBV4-1 and TRBJ1-1; D ambiguous. Germline V gene sequence: CDR1 MGHRA, CDR2 YSYEKL. The CDR3 spans 14 residues. Trimming pared 0 bases from V and 7 bases from J, leaving 12 bases between.

Only one count was recorded for this clonotype. The chain joins TRBV13 to TRBJ2-2; tentative D call: TRBD2 (6 bases). V lost 6 bases to trimming and J lost 7 bases, with 15 bases between them. Germline CDR1 is PRHDT and CDR2 is FYEKMQ (reference sequence). The CDR3 consists of 14 residues. The DNA of the CDR3 is TGTGCCAGCAGTGCTATCCCGGGGGTCGGGGAGCTGTTTTTT. Amino acid sequence: CASSAIPGVGELFF.

This clonotype was counted between two and nine times. The chain couples TRBV4-3 to TRBJ2-1; D possibly corresponds to TRBD2 (5 bases). The CDR3 is made up of 15 amino acids. Germline-derived CDR1 and CDR2 are LGHNA and YSLEER. V was shortened by 0 bases and J by 7 bases, with 13 bases between the two germline ends. The CDR3 sequence: CASSQDNPWRNEQFF. The DNA for the CDR3 is TGCGCCAGCAGCCAAGATAACCCGTGGAGGAATGAGCAGTTCTTC.

There are a few counts of this clonotype. This sequence joins TRBV6-2 or TRBV6-3 and TRBJ2-3; 13 bases agree with TRBD2. The CDR3 has 18 amino acids. The J segment lost 0 bases and the V segment lost 6 bases, leaving 9 bases of the junction unmatched. Germline CDR1 and CDR2: MNHEY and SVGEGT. The CDR3 here is CASSWELAGGKSTDTQYF. DNA for the CDR3: TGTGCCAGCAGCTGGGAACTAGCGGGGGGGAAGAGCACAGATACGCAGTATTTT.

This clonotype was detected a few times. V gene TRBV6-2 or TRBV6-3 combines with J gene TRBJ1-1, with 8 bases lining up with TRBD1. The CDR3 contains 17 residues. Germline loops: CDR1 MNHEY, CDR2 SVGEGT. J gave up 2 bases and V 7 bases, and 15 bases lay outside the gene matches. CDR3 nucleotide sequence: TGTGCCAGCACGTTAATTTCGGCGGGACAGGCCAACACTGAAGCTTTCTTT. It translates to CASTLISAGQANTEAFF.

This clonotype was seen only a few times. The CDR3, as DNA: TGTGCCAGCAGCGTCGACAGGGGGAGCGCGCCCCAGCATTTT. As protein: CASSVDRGSAPQHF. The rearrangement links TRBV4-2 to TRBJ1-5, with 9 positions matching TRBD1. V shed 5 bases and J 9 bases; nucleotides not matched to a gene: 8. The germline CDR1 and CDR2 sequences are LGHNA and YNFKEQ. The CDR3 spans 14 residues.